This TCR beta chain came from a study of blood T cell repertoires in COVID-19. Study-wide background: PBMCs, B-cell-depleted T cells, or T cells were the source of the cDNA or gDNA that made up the material.

The authors' processing: Amplified reference gene primers provided the basis for estimating nucleated cell counts. Produced via immunoSEQ multiplex PCR; TCRdb's table is partial and in-frame only. V and J calls and clone size follow that table, whereas D and trimming were derived from the DNA. The sample lists about 220,000 clones, around four fifths occurring once. Cohorts were assigned according to the clinical history that participants reported. Exposed enrollees encountered a COVID-19 case at some point within 2 weeks before study entry. The TCR comes from a woman between 50 and 59 years old who had been exposed to COVID-19. Sequenced input: PBMCs or T cells enriched from blood (not recorded which).

CDR3 in DNA: TGTGCCAGCACGGGCAGGGTAGGAGAGACCCAGTACTTC. It specifies CASTGRVGETQYF. J is TRBJ2-5 and V is TRBV6-5, with D perhaps matching TRBD1 (5 bases). Per the germline V gene, CDR1 is MNHEY and CDR2 is SVGAGI. The CDR3 is 13 residues long. V lost 7 bases, J lost 4 bases, and 13 bases lay in between.